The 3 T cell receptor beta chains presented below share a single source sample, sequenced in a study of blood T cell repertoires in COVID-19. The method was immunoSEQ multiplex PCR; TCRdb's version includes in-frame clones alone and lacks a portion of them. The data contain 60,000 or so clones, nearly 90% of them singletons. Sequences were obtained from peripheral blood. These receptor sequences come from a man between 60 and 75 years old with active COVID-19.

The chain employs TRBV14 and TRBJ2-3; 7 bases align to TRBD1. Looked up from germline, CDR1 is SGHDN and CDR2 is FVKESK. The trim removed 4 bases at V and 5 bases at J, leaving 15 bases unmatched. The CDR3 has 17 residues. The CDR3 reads CASSPLSLTGLVDTQYF. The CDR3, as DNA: TGTGCCAGCAGCCCCCTCTCCTTGACAGGGCTGGTAGATACGCAGTATTTT.

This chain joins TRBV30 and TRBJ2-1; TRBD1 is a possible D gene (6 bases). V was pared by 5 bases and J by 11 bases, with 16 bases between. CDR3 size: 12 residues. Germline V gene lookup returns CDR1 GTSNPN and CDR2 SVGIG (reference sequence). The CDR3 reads CAWEQIGTQQFF. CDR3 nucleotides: TGTGCCTGGGAACAGATCGGGACACAGCAGTTCTTC. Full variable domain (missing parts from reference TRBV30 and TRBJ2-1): SQTIHQWPATLVQPVGSPLSLECTVEGTSNPNLYWYRQAAGRGLQLLFYSVGIGQISSEVPQNLSASRPQDRQFILSSKKLLLSDSGFYLCAWEQIGTQQFFGPGTRLTVL.

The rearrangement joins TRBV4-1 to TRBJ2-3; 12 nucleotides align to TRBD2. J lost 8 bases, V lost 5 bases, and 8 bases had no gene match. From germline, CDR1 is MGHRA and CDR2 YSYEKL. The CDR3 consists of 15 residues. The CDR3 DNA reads TGCGCCAGCAGCTTCGGACTAGCGGGACGAGGTACGCAGTATTTT. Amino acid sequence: CASSFGLAGRGTQYF.